This T cell receptor beta chain was sequenced during a study of shared clonotypes between healthy human individuals. The wider study: Three plates each covered CD4 naive and memory; CD8 naive two, CD8 memory one.

Clones were sequenced by immunoSEQ multiplex PCR, and TCRdb holds only the in-frame ones, with some missing. Of 550,000 to 650,000 clones in the sample, 95% to 96% were seen once. CDR3 size: 13 residues. The germline V gene has CDR1 LNHNV and CDR2 YYDKDF (reference sequence). Trimming took off 0 bases at V and 9 bases at J, with 11 bases between the two ends. About this clone: Antigen: not known.

Study-wide findings and caveats: Relative to clonotypes present in all four donors, those not shared had lower generation probabilities.

CD8 cells regarded as naive lacked CD45RO, were positively chosen for CCR7, and omitted terminally differentiated effector memory CD45RA+ cells. Sequenced material: naive CD8+ T cells sorted from blood. The sequence was collected from a woman in her 30s in good health. The chain has TRBV15 and TRBJ1-1; D is uncertain. Here the CDR3 DNA reads TGTGCCACCAGCAGAGATTTCGTATCCCAAGCTTTCTTT. Its protein product is CATSRDFVSQAFF.